This T cell receptor beta chain was observed in a study of T cell repertoires in cytomegalovirus infection. Study as a whole: CMV infection and matching HLA type were both indicated by public TCR beta signatures.

General study results and limits: The ex vivo response was dominated by HLA-C-restricted CMV-specific TCR beta clonotypes.

Each CDR3 protein is one row after TCRdb ran MiXCR on the reads. The sample has about 310,000 distinct CDR3 sequences; around 25% are singletons. Per the germline V gene, CDR1 is LGHNA and CDR2 is YSLEER. V shed 2 bases and J 10 bases; nucleotides not matched to a gene: 17. The CDR3 runs 17 residues. As for this clonotype: Its antigen is currently unknown.

The sample in question was cultured PBMCs, obtained from culture after CMV antigen stimulation. The clonotype was recovered from a human donor in good health (CMV status not recorded). Some clones in this sample may be carry-over from other donors' samples. V usage is TRBV4-3 and J usage is TRBJ2-1, with 7 bases lining up with TRBD2. CDR3 loop: CASSQFRTSLTLVEQFF. CDR3 coding DNA: TGCGCCAGCAGCCAATTCCGGACTAGTCTTACTCTCGTCGAGCAGTTCTTC.